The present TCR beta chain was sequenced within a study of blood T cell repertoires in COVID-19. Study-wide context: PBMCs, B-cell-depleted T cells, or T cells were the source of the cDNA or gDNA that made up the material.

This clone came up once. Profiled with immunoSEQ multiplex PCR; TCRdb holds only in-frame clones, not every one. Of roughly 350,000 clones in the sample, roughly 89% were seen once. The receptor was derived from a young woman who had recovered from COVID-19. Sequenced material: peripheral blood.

DNA of the CDR3: TGTGCCAGCAGAGCGCGACAGACAGCCTCTAATTCACCCCTCCACTTT. Translated: CASRARQTASNSPLHF. The rearrangement links TRBV5-8 to TRBJ1-6, with D perhaps matching TRBD1 (5 bases). V gave up 5 bases and J gave up 6 bases, with 18 bases separating them. Looked up from germline, CDR1 is SGHTS and CDR2 is YDEGEE. This CDR3 contains 16 residues. Supplemented by reference TRBV5-8 and TRBJ1-6, the full variable domain reads EAGVTQSPTHLIKTRGQQATLRCSPISGHTSVYWYQQALGLGLQFLLWYDEGEERNRGNFPPRFSGRQFPNYSSELNVNALELEDSALYLCASRARQTASNSPLHFGNGTRLTVT.